The 3 T cell receptor beta chains below were found in one sample sequenced in a study of persistence of HIV-infected CD4 T cells. The stimulus was lysate of CMV-infected fibroblasts, around 10 ug/mL. Sorting of responding CD4+ T cells relied on upregulated CD40 ligand together with CD69. Sequencing used immunoSEQ version 4 in survey mode. Profiled with immunoSEQ multiplex PCR; TCRdb holds only in-frame clones, not every one. The profile shows around 20,000 clones, approximately 80% of them singletons. Their target antigens are unknown. The material sequenced was CD4+ T cells sorted from PBMCs after approximately 18-hour stimulation, taken from a patient who received antiretroviral therapy. The source of these receptors is an adult man with HIV who was CMV-seropositive.

This clone was seen once. The chain joins TRBV10-3 to TRBJ2-7; maybe TRBD1 (6 bases). Germline lookup yields CDR1 ENHRY and CDR2 SYGVKD. The CDR3 spans 13 residues. Trimming removed 7 bases at V and 0 bases at J, with 10 bases between. CDR3 sequence: CAIKQGNSYEQYF. CDR3 sequence (DNA): TGTGCCATCAAACAGGGTAACTCCTACGAGCAGTACTTC.

The CDR3 sequence is CASNNLGQGGIFF. CDR3 nucleotide sequence: TGTGCCAGCAACAACCTGGGACAGGGAGGAATTTTCTTC. This chain connects TRBV7-9 to TRBJ2-1, with 9 bases identical to TRBD1. V shed 7 bases and J 16 bases; nucleotides not matched to a gene: 14. In germline, CDR1 is SEHNR, CDR2 FQNEAQ (reference sequence). The CDR3 runs to 13 residues.

The chain uses TRBV4-1 and TRBJ2-7; TRBD1 aligns across 10 bases. The CDR3 has 15 amino acids. The V segment lost 4 bases and the J segment 2 bases; nucleotides outside the gene matches: 5. Germline loops: CDR1 MGHRA, CDR2 YSYEKL. The CDR3 coding sequence is TGCGCCAGCAGCCTAGGGGGACAGGGGCCCTACGAGCAGTACTTC. Amino acid sequence: CASSLGGQGPYEQYF.